Listed here are 32 T cell receptor beta chains from one sample, sequenced in a study of post-analysis software for immune sequencing data. Findings of the study overall: Among a few TRBV segments more frequent in patients than controls were TRBV5-6, TRBV5-1 and TRBV20-1.

These receptors' antigens are unknown. Presence of unique molecular identifiers characterized the TCR beta cDNA libraries. TCRdb reanalysed the PCR reads using MiXCR and keeps one entry per CDR3 protein. The table includes around 770,000 distinct CDR3 sequences, about half detected once. The sequencing input was blood. The receptors here all came from a girl between 10 and 17 years old with multiple sclerosis.

The genes are TRBV5-1 and TRBJ1-1; D is unclear. This CDR3 contains 13 residues. The germline V gene has CDR1 SGHRS and CDR2 YFSETQ. The V gene lost 0 bases and the J gene lost 4 bases, with 7 bases spanning the gap. The CDR3 spells CASSLAELTEAFF. The CDR3 DNA follows: TGCGCCAGCAGCTTGGCGGAGCTCACTGAAGCTTTCTTT.

V gene TRBV7-2 combines with J gene TRBJ2-5, with D unresolved. CDR1 SGHTA and CDR2 FQGNSA come from the germline V gene. The germline V and J ends were trimmed by 2 bases and 11 bases, with 12 bases remaining between them. The CDR3 is made up of 12 amino acids. Here the CDR3 DNA reads TGTGCCAGCAGCTTAAGTCGGGCTGAGCAGTACTTC. This codes for CASSLSRAEQYF.

The chain combines TRBV29-1 with TRBJ2-5; D might be TRBD1 (6 bases). From germline, CDR1 is SQVTM and CDR2 ANQGSEA. V was clipped by 7 bases and J by 7 bases, with 19 bases between them. This CDR3 contains 13 residues. CDR3 sequence reads: CSAEGESAVTQYF. The CDR3 DNA reads TGCAGCGCCGAGGGGGAATCAGCAGTGACCCAGTACTTC.

The rearrangement uses TRBV27 and TRBJ2-7; TRBD2 matches at 8 bases. CDR1 is MNHEY, CDR2 SMNVEV, per germline (reference sequence). V was clipped by 0 bases and J by 2 bases; unmatched bases: 3. This CDR3 has 15 residues. The CDR3 nucleotides read TGTGCCAGCAGTTTATCCCCGGGAGGGCCCTACGAGCAGTACTTC. Translating gives CASSLSPGGPYEQYF.

The chain carries TRBV24-1 and TRBJ2-1, with 12 bases fitting TRBD2. CDR3 length: 17 amino acids. V trimming: 3 bases; J trimming: 0 bases; junction bases outside the gene matches: 2. Per the germline V gene, CDR1 is KGHDR and CDR2 is SFDVKD. For the CDR3, the DNA is TGTGCCACCAGTGATGCGACTAGCGGGAGCTCCTACAATGAGCAGTTCTTC. The encoded protein is CATSDATSGSSYNEQFF.

The V and J genes are TRBV7-2 and TRBJ2-3; D remains unclear. CDR1 is SGHTA, CDR2 FQGNSA, per germline. This CDR3 region has 14 residues. The V and J ends lost 2 bases and 6 bases respectively, with 12 bases between them. The CDR3, as DNA: TGTGCCAGCAGCTTATCGTGGACCGGGGATACGCAGTATTTT. Translation gives CASSLSWTGDTQYF.

This chain uses TRBV7-8 with TRBJ2-3; maybe TRBD2 (5 bases). V lost 5 bases and J 2 bases, leaving 14 bases between the germline ends. This CDR3 region has 15 residues. Germline assignment: CDR1 SGHVS and CDR2 FQNEAQ. CDR3 bases: TGTGCCAGCAGCCAGGACTGGGTGGACACAGATACGCAGTATTTT. Protein: CASSQDWVDTDTQYF.

This clonotype was seen a few times. The V gene is TRBV12-3 or TRBV12-4, the J gene TRBJ2-5; either TRBD1 or TRBD2 may fit D (5 bases each). The DNA end is a closer match to TRBJ2-7, so the J assignment may be wrong. This CDR3 has 14 residues. The chain's CDR3 is CASSPTTKRGEQYF. The CDR3 DNA follows: TGTGCCAGCAGTCCTACCACTAAGAGGGGCGAGCAGTACTTC.

This clonotype was recorded a few times. The chain joins TRBV20-1 to TRBJ1-1; D is unclear. The CDR3 runs to 13 residues. Trimming left V 0 bases short and J 3 bases short, with 8 bases between. CDR1 DFQATT and CDR2 SNEGSKA come from the germline V gene (reference sequence). The DNA for the CDR3 is TGCAGTGCTAGAGAAGGGCGGTACACTGAAGCTTTCTTT. It encodes CSAREGRYTEAFF.

The genes are TRBV29-1 and TRBJ2-3; D not resolved. The V end lost 3 bases, the J end lost 2 bases, and 15 bases lay between the germline ends. This CDR3 is built from 15 residues. Germline V gives CDR1 SQVTM, CDR2 ANQGSEA. DNA for the CDR3: TGCAGCGTTGAGCTGGGCGGACCGAACACAGATACGCAGTATTTT. Amino acids: CSVELGGPNTDTQYF.

This clonotype was picked up a small number of times. J is TRBJ2-3 and V is TRBV28, with no clear D. The V gene lost 4 bases and the J gene lost 6 bases, with 8 bases spanning the gap. Per the germline V gene, CDR1 is MDHEN and CDR2 is SYDVKM. The CDR3 length is 12 residues. CDR3 amino acids: CASSSTFDTQYF. The CDR3 nucleotides read TGTGCCAGCAGTTCCACCTTTGATACGCAGTATTTT.

The CDR3 sequence is CASSYSLVSRYNEQFF. The CDR3 DNA reads as TGTGCCAGCAGTTATTCCTTAGTATCCCGGTACAATGAGCAGTTCTTC. The chain links TRBV6-2 or TRBV6-3 to TRBJ2-1, with D uncertain. Between the trimmed V and J ends, which lost 3 bases and 4 bases, there was a span of 16 bases. The CDR3 totals 16 residues. The germline V gene has CDR1 MNHEY and CDR2 SVGEGT.

This clonotype has only a few counts. The genes are TRBV6-5 and TRBJ1-5, with D unresolved. CDR3 length: 13 residues. Per germline, CDR1 MNHEY and CDR2 SVGAGI. V gave up 5 bases and J gave up 10 bases, with 15 bases separating them. The DNA of the CDR3 is TGTGCCAGCAGTGACGGACTCTCGGAACCCCAGCATTTT. The encoded protein is CASSDGLSEPQHF.

CDR3 sequence reads: CASARGTDTQYF. CDR3 sequence (DNA): TGTGCCAGCGCCCGGGGAACAGATACGCAGTATTTT. J is TRBJ2-3 and V is TRBV7-2; D is possibly TRBD2 (5 bases). V lost 8 bases to trimming and J lost 3 bases, with 9 bases between them. From germline, CDR1 is SGHTA and CDR2 FQGNSA. This CDR3 has 12 amino acids. Drawing the rest from reference TRBV7-2 and TRBJ2-3, the complete variable domain is GAGVSQSPSNKVTEKGKDVELRCDPISGHTALYWYRQSLGQGLEFLIYFQGNSAPDKSGLPSDRFSAERTGGSVSTLTIQRTQQEDSAVYLCASARGTDTQYFGPGTRLTVL.

J is TRBJ2-1 and V is TRBV11-2, with TRBD2 identical over 9 bases. CDR3 length: 16 residues. J gave up 3 bases and V 4 bases, and 7 bases lay outside the gene matches. Germline-derived CDR1 and CDR2 are SGHAT and FQNNGV. Written as DNA, the CDR3 is TGTGCCAGCAGCTCCGTTAGCGGGAGCCGCTACAATGAGCAGTTCTTC. Translation gives CASSSVSGSRYNEQFF.

This clonotype has a handful of counts. The chain recombines TRBV12-3 or TRBV12-4 with TRBJ2-1, with 7 bases matching TRBD2. This CDR3 comprises 14 residues. With V trimmed by 7 bases and J by 0 bases, 3 bases remained unmatched. The CDR3 protein is CASTRTSSYNEQFF. Written as DNA, the CDR3 is TGTGCCAGCACCAGGACTAGCTCCTACAATGAGCAGTTCTTC.

This clonotype occurred a few times. The chain recombines TRBV7-6 with TRBJ2-1; 7 bases fit TRBD1. Germline CDR1 SGHVS, CDR2 FNYEAQ. The CDR3 consists of 18 residues. J gave up 7 bases and V 5 bases, and 20 bases lay outside the gene matches. CDR3 region: CASSQRRGSLREFNEQFF. CDR3 nucleotides: TGTGCCAGCAGCCAACGCAGGGGGAGTCTCCGTGAATTTAATGAGCAGTTCTTC.

This clonotype turned up a few times. The chain joins TRBV30 to TRBJ1-5; D uncertain. The CDR3 runs 13 residues. Germline V gene sequence: CDR1 GTSNPN, CDR2 SVGIG (reference sequence). The V and J ends lost 1 base and 5 bases respectively, with 9 bases between them. In nucleotides, the CDR3 is TGTGCCTGGAGTGGCACAGAGTATCAGCCCCAGCATTTT. This translates into CAWSGTEYQPQHF.

V and J are TRBV6-2 or TRBV6-3 and TRBJ2-1; D gene uncertain. The CDR3 is made up of 16 amino acids. Per germline, CDR1 MNHEY and CDR2 SVGEGT. The V and J ends lost 7 bases and 9 bases respectively, with 25 bases between them. The CDR3 is CASTTPGVFNNSEQFF. CDR3 DNA sequence: TGTGCCAGCACCACCCCTGGGGTCTTTAACAATAGTGAGCAGTTCTTC.

The chain joins TRBV29-1 to TRBJ2-4; weak D call: TRBD1 (6 bases). The DNA end favors TRBJ2-7, so the J call may be wrong. The CDR3 runs to 12 residues. The germline gives CDR1 SQVTM, CDR2 ANQGSEA. This chain's CDR3 is CSVWQGTYEQYF. The CDR3 nucleotides read TGCAGCGTTTGGCAGGGGACCTACGAGCAGTACTTC.

The chain uses TRBV18 and TRBJ2-7; 7 nucleotides agree with TRBD2. V lost 4 bases to trimming and J lost 1 base; unmatched junction nucleotides: 10. The CDR3 spans 16 residues. Germline lookup yields CDR1 KGHSH and CDR2 LQKENI. The CDR3 reads CASSQLAGASSYEQYF. In nucleotides, the CDR3 is TGTGCCAGCTCACAATTGGCGGGAGCTTCATCCTACGAGCAGTACTTC.

This clonotype was found a few times. CDR3 region: CASSGYLDTQYF. CDR3 nucleotides: TGTGCCAGCAGTGGATACCTGGATACGCAGTATTTT. The chain employs TRBV12-3 or TRBV12-4 and TRBJ2-3, with D uncertain. There are 12 residues in the CDR3. Trimming took off 5 bases at V and 6 bases at J, with 9 bases between the two ends.

J is TRBJ2-1 and V is TRBV24-1; tentatively, D is TRBD1 (5 bases). Trimming stripped 5 bases from V and 0 bases from J, with 10 bases between. Germline V CDR1 and CDR2: KGHDR, SFDVKD. This CDR3 contains 15 residues. This chain's CDR3 is CATSGRGSSYNEQFF. DNA of the CDR3: TGTGCCACCAGTGGTAGGGGTAGCTCCTACAATGAGCAGTTCTTC.

The chain uses TRBV12-5 and TRBJ2-1; 8 nucleotides align to TRBD2. This CDR3 is 17 amino acids long. The J segment lost 7 bases and the V segment lost 4 bases, leaving 15 bases of the junction unmatched. Looked up from germline, CDR1 is LGHNT and CDR2 is FRNRAP. CDR3 in DNA: TGTGCTAGTGGTTCCCCCCAGGAGCGGGAGTATGAAAATGAGCAGTTCTTC. The encoded protein is CASGSPQEREYENEQFF. The variable domain in full, with the rest retrieved from reference TRBV12-5 and TRBJ2-1, is DARVTQTPRHKVTEMGQEVTMRCQPILGHNTVFWYRQTMMQGLELLAYFRNRAPLDDSGMPKDRFSAEMPDATLATLKIQPSEPRDSAVYFCASGSPQEREYENEQFFGPGTRLTVL.

The chain is built from TRBV20-1 and TRBJ2-3; D is perhaps TRBD2 (6 bases). V gave up 2 bases and J gave up 1 base, with 10 bases separating them. In germline, CDR1 is DFQATT, CDR2 SNEGSKA (reference sequence). This CDR3 region has 14 residues. The CDR3 nucleotides are TGCAGTGCTAGATGGGCTAGCGGCACAGATACGCAGTATTTT. This encodes CSARWASGTDTQYF.

This clonotype appeared a few times. This chain uses TRBV6-1 with TRBJ2-4, with D possibly matching TRBD1 (5 bases). The germline V gene has CDR1 MNHNS and CDR2 SASEGT. Trimming took off 6 bases at V and 1 base at J, with 7 bases between the two ends. The CDR3 consists of 13 residues. The DNA for the CDR3 is TGTGCCAGCAGCAGGGTGGCCAAAAACATTCAGTACTTC. Translation gives CASSRVAKNIQYF.

J is TRBJ2-1 and V is TRBV7-3, with 7 positions matching TRBD2. This CDR3 region has 17 residues. The J segment lost 4 bases and the V segment lost 5 bases, leaving 14 bases of the junction unmatched. From germline, CDR1 is SGHTA and CDR2 FQGTGA. In DNA form, the CDR3 reads TGTGCCAGCAGCCCCTCTTCGGCTAGCGGATCTTACAATGAGCAGTTCTTC. This translates into CASSPSSASGSYNEQFF.

This sequence joins TRBV18 and TRBJ2-1; either TRBD1 or TRBD2 may supply D (6 bases each). Germline V lookup: CDR1 KGHSH, CDR2 LQKENI. V dropped 3 bases and J dropped 5 bases, with 20 bases sitting between them. The CDR3 totals 17 residues. As DNA, the CDR3 is TGTGCCAGCTCACCGAGGACAGTACTAGCATCGGACAATGAGCAGTTCTTC. Protein product: CASSPRTVLASDNEQFF.

A single count supports this clonotype. The J gene is TRBJ2-7, the V gene TRBV6-1; 10 bases are shared with TRBD1. Germline-derived CDR1 and CDR2 are MNHNS and SASEGT. With 1 base clipped from V and 0 bases from J, the junction kept 0 bases outside the gene matches. The CDR3 is 15 amino acids. CDR3 coding DNA: TGTGCCAGCAGTGAAGGGACAGGGGGCTCCTACGAGCAGTACTTC. Translation: CASSEGTGGSYEQYF.

The chain recombines TRBV7-3 with TRBJ2-2, with TRBD2 identical over 7 bases. From germline, CDR1 is SGHTA and CDR2 FQGTGA. The V segment lost 5 bases and the J segment 5 bases; nucleotides outside the gene matches: 11. The CDR3 has 16 amino acids. CDR3 nucleotide sequence: TGTGCCAGCAGCCCGAGCACTAGCGCCAGGACCGGGGAGCTGTTTTTT. Translating gives CASSPSTSARTGELFF.

The sample holds many counts of this clonotype. The chain has TRBV29-1 and TRBJ1-2; perhaps TRBD1 as D (5 bases). Per the germline V gene, CDR1 is SQVTM and CDR2 is ANQGSEA. V was cut by 1 base and J by 0 bases, with 6 bases left in between. The CDR3 is made up of 13 amino acids. The CDR3 bases are TGCAGCGTTGAAGGAGGGGCTAACTATGGCTACACCTTC. This sequence encodes CSVEGGANYGYTF.

The gene calls are TRBV13 and TRBJ2-3; D is perhaps TRBD1 (5 bases). V lost 5 bases to trimming and J lost 2 bases, with 14 bases between them. Looked up from germline, CDR1 is PRHDT and CDR2 is FYEKMQ (reference sequence). The CDR3 contains 15 residues. The CDR3 DNA is TGTGCCAGCAGCGTGGGCGACAGCTACACAGATACGCAGTATTTT. Translating it yields CASSVGDSYTDTQYF. Filled out from reference TRBV13 and TRBJ2-3, the complete variable domain reads AAGVIQSPRHLIKEKRETATLKCYPIPRHDTVYWYQQGPGQDPQFLISFYEKMQSDKGSIPDRFSAQQFSDYHSELNMSSLELGDSALYFCASSVGDSYTDTQYFGPGTRLTVL.